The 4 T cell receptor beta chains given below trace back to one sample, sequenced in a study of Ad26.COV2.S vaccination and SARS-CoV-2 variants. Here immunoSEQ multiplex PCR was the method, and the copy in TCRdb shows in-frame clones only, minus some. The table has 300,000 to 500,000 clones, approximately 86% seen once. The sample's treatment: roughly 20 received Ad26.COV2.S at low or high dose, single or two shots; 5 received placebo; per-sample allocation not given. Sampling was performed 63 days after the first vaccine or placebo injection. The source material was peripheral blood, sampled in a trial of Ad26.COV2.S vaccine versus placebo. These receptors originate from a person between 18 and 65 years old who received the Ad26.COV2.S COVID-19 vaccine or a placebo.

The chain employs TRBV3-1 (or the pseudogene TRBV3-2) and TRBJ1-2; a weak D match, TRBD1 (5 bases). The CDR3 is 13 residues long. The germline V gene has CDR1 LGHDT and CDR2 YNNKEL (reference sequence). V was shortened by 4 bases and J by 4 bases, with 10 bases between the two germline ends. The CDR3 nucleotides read TGTGCCAGCAGCCTCCTCGGGGGCTATGGCTACACCTTC. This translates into CASSLLGGYGYTF.

The CDR3: CASSSQGGPDNEQFF. The DNA for the CDR3 is TGCGCCAGCAGCTCCCAAGGGGGGCCGGACAATGAGCAGTTCTTC. This chain uses TRBV5-1 with TRBJ2-1, with D perhaps matching TRBD1 or TRBD2 (6 bases each). Trimming shortened V by 3 bases and J by 5 bases, and 15 bases separated the two germline ends. Per the germline V gene, CDR1 is SGHRS and CDR2 is YFSETQ. This CDR3 has 15 amino acids.

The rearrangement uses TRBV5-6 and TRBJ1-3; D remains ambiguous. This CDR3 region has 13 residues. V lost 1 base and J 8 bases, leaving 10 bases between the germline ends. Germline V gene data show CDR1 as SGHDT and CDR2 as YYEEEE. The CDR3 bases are TGTGCCAGCAGCTTGCAGGTTAGGCACACCATATATTTT. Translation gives CASSLQVRHTIYF.

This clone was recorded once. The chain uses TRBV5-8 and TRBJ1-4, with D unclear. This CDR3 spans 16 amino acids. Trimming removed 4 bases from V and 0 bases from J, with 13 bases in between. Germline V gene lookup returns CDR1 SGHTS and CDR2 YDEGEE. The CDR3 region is CASSLVGQATNEKLFF. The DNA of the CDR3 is TGTGCCAGCAGCCTGGTTGGGCAGGCAACTAATGAAAAACTGTTTTTT.